The 25 T cell receptor beta chains below were found in one sample sequenced in a study of T cells in Graves' hyperthyroidism and ophthalmopathy. TCR beta CDR3 regions were amplified from RNA. An initial round of RT-PCR targeting the TCR CDR3 relied on the HTBI primer set. TCRdb processed the multiplex PCR reads anew with MiXCR; each CDR3 protein has one entry. The sample holds fewer than 650,000 distinct CDR3 sequences, around 15% seen once. Source material: blood. The receptors were gathered from a woman aged 40-49 years with Graves' hyperthyroidism.

Concerning this clonotype: The junction does not match germline at one end; this may be a read error. V gene TRBV5-1 combines with J gene TRBJ1-5; 8 nucleotides line up with TRBD1. CDR3 length equals 16 residues. The germline gives CDR1 SGHRS, CDR2 YFSETQ. Here the CDR3 reads CASSLGLTGGVEPQHF. In nucleotides, the CDR3 is TGTGCCAGCAGCTTGGGTCTTACAGGGGGAGTAGAGCCCCAGCATTTT.

A few counts support this clonotype. This chain connects TRBV2 to TRBJ2-5; 13 bases map to TRBD2. CDR3 length: 18 amino acids. V trimming: 4 bases; J trimming: 0 bases; junction bases outside the gene matches: 8. The germline CDR1 and CDR2 sequences are SNHLY and FYNNEI. The CDR3 DNA reads TGTGCCAGCAGTGGGGGGACTAGCGGGATTTGGTACCAAGAGACCCAGTACTTC. Amino acids: CASSGGTSGIWYQETQYF.

This clonotype was seen only a few times. This sequence joins TRBV29-1 and TRBJ2-1, with TRBD2 matching over 10 bases. The trim removed 4 bases at V and 4 bases at J, leaving 4 bases unmatched. From germline, CDR1 is SQVTM and CDR2 ANQGSEA. This CDR3 has 14 amino acids. CDR3 sequence: CSVVRTSGYNEQFF. For the CDR3, the DNA is TGCAGCGTTGTAAGGACTAGCGGTTACAATGAGCAGTTCTTC.

V is TRBV7-9 and J is TRBJ2-1; D remains ambiguous. CDR1 SEHNR and CDR2 FQNEAQ come from the germline V gene (reference sequence). The CDR3 has 15 residues. V dropped 5 bases and J dropped 0 bases, with 11 bases sitting between them. For the CDR3, the DNA is TGTGCCAGCAGCCGACCCGGTTACTCCTACAATGAGCAGTTCTTC. It translates to CASSRPGYSYNEQFF.

For this clonotype: A much larger clone differs from this one at a single base, so this may be a read error. The chain uses TRBV24-1 and TRBJ2-2; the D is unclear. This CDR3 spans 15 amino acids. V was pared by 5 bases and J by 0 bases, with 9 bases between. The germline V gene has CDR1 KGHDR and CDR2 SFDVKD. The DNA of the CDR3 is TGTGCCACCAGTGGCTCAAGAGCGAACACCGGGGAGCTGTTTTTT. This gives the protein CATSGSRANTGELFF.

In this sample, this clonotype turned up many times. The chain has TRBV5-1 and TRBJ2-7; D is perhaps TRBD1 or TRBD2 (5 bases each). The CDR3 has 13 amino acids. The V gene's germline CDR1 is SGHRS and CDR2 YFSETQ. The V gene lost 4 bases and the J gene lost 8 bases, with 16 bases spanning the gap. The CDR3 loop is CASSEGPLDQQYF. The DNA for the CDR3 is TGCGCCAGCAGCGAGGGACCTTTGGATCAGCAGTACTTC.

As for this clonotype: A much larger clone lies a single base off, so this may be a read error. The chain combines TRBV11-2 with TRBJ2-7; D gene uncertain. The CDR3 runs 13 residues. Germline V gene data show CDR1 as SGHAT and CDR2 as FQNNGV. CDR3 sequence: CVSSTPISYEQYF. CDR3 coding DNA: TGTGTCAGCAGCACCCCAATCTCCTACGAGCAGTACTTC. Full variable domain (outside the CDR3, taken from reference TRBV11-2 and TRBJ2-7): EAGVAQSPRYKIIEKRQSVAFWCNPISGHATLYWYQQILGQGPKLLIQFQNNGVVDDSQLPKDRFSAERLKGVDSTLKIQPAKLEDSAVYLCVSSTPISYEQYFGPGTRLTVT.

This clonotype appeared many times. This chain joins TRBV27 and TRBJ2-1, with TRBD2 matching 10 bases. V was clipped by 5 bases and J by 7 bases; unmatched bases: 11. Per germline, CDR1 MNHEY and CDR2 SMNVEV (reference sequence). There are 16 residues in the CDR3. The CDR3 DNA sequence: TGTGCCAGCAGTCCGATAGCGGGAGGATACGGGAATGAGCAGTTCTTC. Translated, it gives CASSPIAGGYGNEQFF.

The V call is TRBV6-4, the J call TRBJ1-2; no reliable D call. From germline, CDR1 is MRHNA and CDR2 SNTAGT. V lost 5 bases to trimming and J lost 8 bases, with 15 bases between them. The CDR3 contains 13 residues. Here the CDR3 DNA reads TGTGCCAGCAGTTATGGCAGGATGAACGGCTACACCTTC. It encodes CASSYGRMNGYTF.

The genes are TRBV4-2 and TRBJ1-6; 8 nucleotides align to TRBD1. Trimming took 3 bases from V and 8 from J; bases not matched to a gene: 6. Germline assignment: CDR1 LGHNA and CDR2 YNFKEQ. The CDR3 is 15 residues long. This CDR3 is CASSHNRGSDSPLHF. The CDR3 DNA follows: TGTGCCAGCAGCCACAACAGGGGGTCGGATTCACCCCTCCACTTT.

This clonotype was picked up many times. The J gene is TRBJ2-2, the V gene TRBV28, with TRBD2 matching 7 bases. This CDR3 is built from 15 residues. Germline lookup yields CDR1 MDHEN and CDR2 SYDVKM. The junction had 5 bases not matched to a gene; V was cut back by 4 bases and J by 3 bases. The CDR3 region is CASSSGTTYTGELFF. The CDR3 DNA follows: TGTGCCAGCAGTTCCGGGACTACATACACCGGGGAGCTGTTTTTT.

Many counts were recorded for this clonotype. The chain employs TRBV5-5 and TRBJ2-2; 9 bases agree with TRBD2. This CDR3 spans 15 amino acids. After removal of 4 bases from V and 4 bases from J, the junction contained 5 bases not matched to a gene. Germline CDR1 is SGHKS and CDR2 is YYEKEE (reference sequence). The CDR3 DNA sequence: TGTGCCAGCAGCATTAGCGGGAGCGCCACCGGGGAGCTGTTTTTT. This translates into CASSISGSATGELFF.

This clonotype was recorded a few times. The chain links TRBV3-1 to TRBJ2-7; D might be TRBD1 (6 bases). The length of the CDR3 is 15 residues. Trimming took off 1 base at V and 2 bases at J, with 12 bases between the two ends. The germline V gene encodes CDR1 LGHDT and CDR2 YNNKEL (reference sequence). The CDR3 sequence is CASSQVRGPPYEQYF. DNA for the CDR3: TGTGCCAGCAGCCAAGTCAGGGGTCCACCCTACGAGCAGTACTTC.

This clonotype was counted ten times or more. V gene TRBV3-1 combines with J gene TRBJ2-5, with D tentatively TRBD1 (5 bases). Germline V gene lookup returns CDR1 LGHDT and CDR2 YNNKEL (reference sequence). The germline V and J ends were trimmed by 2 bases and 5 bases, with 12 bases remaining between them. CDR3 length equals 14 residues. The CDR3 is CASSQQGRPETQYF. CDR3 sequence (DNA): TGTGCCAGCAGCCAACAGGGTCGTCCGGAGACCCAGTACTTC.

The table lists this clonotype with a few counts. The chain has TRBV27 and TRBJ1-2; D not certain. V shed 5 bases and J shed 0 bases, with 13 bases lying between them. This CDR3 is 15 amino acids long. Germline V lookup: CDR1 MNHEY, CDR2 SMNVEV (reference sequence). The CDR3 loop reads CASSTRASANYGYTF. The CDR3, as DNA: TGTGCCAGCAGTACCCGGGCTTCAGCTAACTATGGCTACACCTTC.

The V gene is TRBV20-1, the J gene TRBJ2-7; 8 bases agree with TRBD1. The CDR3 sequence is 11 residues long. Germline CDR1 is DFQATT and CDR2 is SNEGSKA (reference sequence). Trimming at V came to 6 bases and at J to 5 bases, leaving 3 bases not matched to a gene. The chain's CDR3 is CSAKQGDEQYF. The DNA for the CDR3 is TGCAGTGCAAAACAGGGGGACGAGCAGTACTTC.

In its sample, this clonotype was seen many times. The chain combines TRBV28 with TRBJ2-1; unclear D gene. This CDR3 contains 14 residues. With 5 bases removed from V and 3 bases from J, the gap between germline ends came to 11 bases. The germline V gene has CDR1 MDHEN and CDR2 SYDVKM. The CDR3 sequence: CASSLRPNYNEQFF. The CDR3 nucleotides read TGTGCCAGCAGTCTCAGACCTAACTACAATGAGCAGTTCTTC.

The chain has TRBV27 and TRBJ2-1; 11 nucleotides agree with TRBD2. Germline V gene data show CDR1 as MNHEY and CDR2 as SMNVEV (reference sequence). The length of the CDR3 is 16 residues. The V and J ends lost 2 bases and 5 bases, in that order; junction bases with no gene match: 5. The CDR3 is CASSLIAGGPNNEQFF. CDR3 nucleotide sequence: TGTGCCAGCAGTTTAATAGCGGGAGGGCCCAACAATGAGCAGTTCTTC.

This clonotype appeared a few times. The chain recombines TRBV6-1 with TRBJ1-1, with unresolved D. Trimming stripped 2 bases from V and 1 base from J, with 5 bases between. The CDR3 loop spans 13 amino acids. In germline, CDR1 is MNHNS, CDR2 SASEGT. The CDR3 sequence is CASSEQKNTEAFF. The DNA of the CDR3 is TGTGCCAGCAGTGAACAGAAGAACACTGAAGCTTTCTTT.

This clonotype occurred many times. The rearrangement joins TRBV28 to TRBJ2-7; tentatively, D is TRBD2 (6 bases). CDR1 MDHEN and CDR2 SYDVKM come from the germline V gene. The CDR3 consists of 12 residues. Trimming stripped 5 bases from V and 6 bases from J, with 11 bases between. CDR3 sequence (DNA): TGTGCCAGCAGTCCCGGACTACGCGAGCAGTACTTC. Encoded protein: CASSPGLREQYF.

This clonotype came up a few times. The genes are TRBV12-3 or TRBV12-4 and TRBJ1-1; possible D gene TRBD1, 5 bases. Trimming cost V 7 bases and J 4 bases, with 13 bases left between them. CDR3 length: 13 residues. The CDR3 DNA sequence: TGTGCCAGCACCCCCAGGAGGGGCACTGAAGCTTTCTTT. As protein: CASTPRRGTEAFF.

This clonotype was observed at least ten times. This chain joins TRBV3-1 and TRBJ1-2; D is uncertain. With 1 base removed from V and 0 bases from J, the gap between germline ends came to 6 bases. Germline CDR1 is LGHDT and CDR2 is YNNKEL (reference sequence). The CDR3 spans 14 residues. The CDR3 is CASSQGISNYGYTF. For the CDR3, the DNA is TGTGCCAGCAGCCAAGGGATCTCTAACTATGGCTACACCTTC.

This clonotype was seen repeatedly, ten times or more. This chain links TRBV2 with TRBJ2-7; D gene unclear. Germline V gives CDR1 SNHLY, CDR2 FYNNEI. The CDR3 length is 12 residues. V lost 2 bases and J 4 bases, leaving 6 bases between the germline ends. The CDR3 loop is CASSESVYEQYF. The CDR3, as DNA: TGTGCCAGCAGTGAATCAGTGTACGAGCAGTACTTC.

This clonotype was counted a few times. The J gene is TRBJ1-4, the V gene TRBV27; weak D call: TRBD1 (6 bases). Germline CDR1 and CDR2: MNHEY and SMNVEV (reference sequence). Trimming removed 7 bases from V and 8 bases from J, with 23 bases in between. The CDR3 runs to 16 residues. CDR3 loop: CASTSGGGRFGEKLFF. The CDR3 DNA reads as TGTGCCAGCACCTCGGGGGGGGGGCGGTTCGGAGAAAAACTGTTTTTT.

This clonotype was recorded at least ten times. The J gene is TRBJ2-3, the V gene TRBV28, with 10 bases fitting TRBD2. The trim removed 3 bases at V and 3 bases at J, leaving 21 bases unmatched. Germline-derived CDR1 and CDR2 are MDHEN and SYDVKM. This CDR3 spans 21 amino acids. CDR3 nucleotide sequence: TGTGCCAGCAGTTTGCTAATGAAGCTAGCGGGAGTCTCTCCGGAGACAGATACGCAGTATTTT. Translated, it gives CASSLLMKLAGVSPETDTQYF.